These T cell receptor beta chains were read from a single sample in a study of CD8 T cells in Susac syndrome. MiXCR, applied by TCRdb to the immunoSEQ multiplex PCR reads, yields one record per CDR3 protein. The sample consists of roughly 190,000 distinct CDR3 sequences, about 95% of them appearing once. Sequenced input: CD8+ T cells from PBMCs. These receptors originate from a human donor with Susac syndrome. Each CDR3 is given with its conserved first and last residue. D genes are given only for firm matches. The size field is filled for only some rows; it gives once, few, many or a size class.

TRBJ2-2	-	TRBV5-4	-	TGTGCCAGCAGAGCCCGGACGGACACCGGGGAGCTGTTTTTT	CASRARTDTGELFF
TRBJ1-3	-	TRBV9	few	TGTGCCAGCAGCGACTCTGGAAACACCATATATTTT	CASSDSGNTIYF
TRBJ2-1	-	TRBV7-9	-	TGTGCCAGCAGACAAAACAATGAGCAGTTCTTC	CASRQNNEQFF
TRBJ2-3	-	TRBV18	-	TGTGCCAGCTCACCAGGAAGGCCGGGTACAGATACGCAGTATTTT	CASSPGRPGTDTQYF
TRBJ2-5	TRBD2	TRBV20-1	-	TGCAGTGCTAGAGAACCACAGCGGGGGGGCCGGGAGACCCAGTACTTC	CSAREPQRGGRETQYF
TRBJ2-1	TRBD1	TRBV27	-	TGTGCCAGCAGTTTACGACAGGGATTGTACAATGAGCAGTTCTTC	CASSLRQGLYNEQFF
TRBJ2-7	-	TRBV19	-	TGTGCCAGTAGGACAGATAGCGGCGCGGCCTACGAGCAGTACTTC	CASRTDSGAAYEQYF
TRBJ2-7	TRBD1	TRBV7-9	-	TGTGCCAGCAGCCCGATACCGGGACAGGGGAACGAGCAGTACTTC	CASSPIPGQGNEQYF
TRBJ1-1	TRBD1	TRBV27	-	TGTGCCAGCAGATTAGACAGGGGGAACACTGAAGCTTTCTTT	CASRLDRGNTEAFF
TRBJ2-2	-	TRBV7-3	-	TGTGCCAGCAGCTTAATCGGATCTACCGGGGAGCTGTTTTTT	CASSLIGSTGELFF
TRBJ2-1	-	TRBV12-5	-	TGTGCTAGTGGTTTGGCAATCTTAAGGGGGGGAGGAAACAATGAGCAGTTCTTC	CASGLAILRGGGNNEQFF
TRBJ2-6	-	TRBV24-1	-	TGTGCCACCAGTACCGGGTCTGGGGCCAACGTCCTGACTTTC	CATSTGSGANVLTF
TRBJ1-1	-	TRBV4-2	-	TGTGCCAGCAGCTACGGGGGGCAGCTCTGGAGTACTGAAGCTTTCTTT	CASSYGGQLWSTEAFF
TRBJ1-4	-	TRBV20-1	-	TGCAGTGCTAGAGGGCCAGACTCAACTAATGAAAAACTGTTTTTT	CSARGPDSTNEKLFF
TRBJ2-3	-	TRBV3-1	-	TGTGCCAGCAGCCAAGTGGACACAAGCACAGATACGCAGTATTTT	CASSQVDTSTDTQYF
TRBJ2-1	TRBD2	TRBV7-3	-	TGTGCCAGCAGTCCCGGGACTAGCGGGAGAGAGCAGTTCTTC	CASSPGTSGREQFF
TRBJ2-7	TRBD1	TRBV7-9	once	TGTGCCAGCAGGTTGGCAGGGGACAGCGAGCAGTACTTC	CASRLAGDSEQYF
TRBJ2-7	-	TRBV6-6	-	TGTGCCAGCAGTTTCTACAGGAGTTCCTACGAGCAGTACTTC	CASSFYRSSYEQYF
TRBJ2-3	-	TRBV6-2/TRBV6-3	-	TGTGCCAGCATAGGGCAGGGGATTAATTTCGATACGCAGTATTTT	CASIGQGINFDTQYF
TRBJ2-2	-	TRBV6-6	once	TGTGCCAGCACCCAGGGGTGGACCGGGGAGCTGTTTTTT	CASTQGWTGELFF